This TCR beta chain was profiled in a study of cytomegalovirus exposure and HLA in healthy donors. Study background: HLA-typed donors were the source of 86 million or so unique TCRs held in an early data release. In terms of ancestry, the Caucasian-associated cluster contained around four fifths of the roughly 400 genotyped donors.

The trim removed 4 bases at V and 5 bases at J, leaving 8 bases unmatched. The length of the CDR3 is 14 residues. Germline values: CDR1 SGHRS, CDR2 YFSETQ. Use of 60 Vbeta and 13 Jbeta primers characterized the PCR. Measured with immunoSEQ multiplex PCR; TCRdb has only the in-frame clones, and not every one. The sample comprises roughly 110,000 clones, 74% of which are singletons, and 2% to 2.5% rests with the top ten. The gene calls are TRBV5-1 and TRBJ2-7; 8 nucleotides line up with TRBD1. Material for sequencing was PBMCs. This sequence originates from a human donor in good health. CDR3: CASSDGQGGDEQYF. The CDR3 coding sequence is TGCGCCAGCAGCGACGGACAGGGCGGGGACGAGCAGTACTTC. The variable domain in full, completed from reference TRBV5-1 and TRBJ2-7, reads KAGVTQTPRYLIKTRGQQVTLSCSPISGHRSVSWYQQTPGQGLQFLFEYFSETQRNKGNFPGRFSGRQFSNSRSEMNVSTLELGDSALYLCASSDGQGGDEQYFGPGTRLTVT.